The T cell receptor (beta chain) described here comes from a study of blood T cell repertoires in COVID-19. Study-level background: Both acute and convalescent COVID-19 samples were obtained from the United States, Italy and Spain. T cells, B-cell-depleted T cells, or PBMCs provided the cDNA or gDNA that served as material.

Seattle cases were enrolled at active infection and followed longitudinally. Losses at the gene ends were 4 bases for V and 4 bases for J; bases not matched to a gene: 6. This CDR3 spans 15 amino acids. Germline V lookup: CDR1 SGHDN, CDR2 FVKESK. Authors' analysis steps: Counts of nucleated cells, estimated from reference gene primer amplification, were obtained. The method was immunoSEQ multiplex PCR; TCRdb's version includes in-frame clones alone and lacks a portion of them. V, J and clone size derive from that table, while D and trimming were established from the DNA sequence. Of under 90,000 clones listed, 70% to 90% are singletons.

Sample: peripheral blood. The TCR comes from a woman aged 45-60 years with COVID-19, enrolled during active disease. The V call is TRBV14, the J call TRBJ2-1; 8 bases are a match to TRBD2. This chain's CDR3 is CASSPRLAIYNEQFF. CDR3 coding DNA: TGTGCCAGCAGCCCTCGACTAGCGATATACAATGAGCAGTTCTTC. Combining the CDR3 with reference TRBV14 and TRBJ2-1 gives the whole variable domain EAGVTQFPSHSVIEKGQTVTLRCDPISGHDNLYWYRRVMGKEIKFLLHFVKESKQDESGMPNNRFLAERTGGTYSTLKVQPAELEDSGVYFCASSPRLAIYNEQFFGPGTRLTVL.